This T cell receptor (beta chain) is from a study of blood T cell repertoires in COVID-19. Study background: Sites across the United States, Italy and Spain contributed samples from acute and convalescent COVID-19. PBMCs, B-cell-depleted T cells, or T cells provided the cDNA or gDNA that made up the material.

Per the original data handling: Amplifying reference gene primers gave estimates of nucleated cell counts. The data were produced by immunoSEQ multiplex PCR, yet TCRdb's version contains in-frame clones alone and is incomplete. The DNA gave D and trimming, while V, J and clone size come from that table. The sample contains around 200,000 clones, 85% of which appear only once. This CDR3 has 18 amino acids. CDR1 SGHTA and CDR2 FQGNSA come from the germline V gene. V lost 5 bases to trimming and J lost 4 bases; unmatched junction nucleotides: 16. Sequencing input: peripheral blood. The J gene is TRBJ2-2, the V gene TRBV7-2; 7 nucleotides match TRBD2. The clonotype originates from a woman over 75 with acute or convalescent COVID-19. DNA of the CDR3: TGTGCCAGCAGCCCTAAGTTCGGGAGGCTAGCAGCCACCGGGGAGCTGTTTTTT. Translated, it gives CASSPKFGRLAATGELFF.